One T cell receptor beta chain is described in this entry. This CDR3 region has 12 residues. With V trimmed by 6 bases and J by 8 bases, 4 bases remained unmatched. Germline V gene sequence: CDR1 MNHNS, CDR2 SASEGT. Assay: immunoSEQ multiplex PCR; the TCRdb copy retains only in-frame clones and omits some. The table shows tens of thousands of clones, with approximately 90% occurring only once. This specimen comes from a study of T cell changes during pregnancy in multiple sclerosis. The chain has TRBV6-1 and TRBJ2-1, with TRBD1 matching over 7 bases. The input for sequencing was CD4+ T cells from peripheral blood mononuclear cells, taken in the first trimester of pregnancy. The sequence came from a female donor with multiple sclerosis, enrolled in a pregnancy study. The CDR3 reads CASSKQGHEQFF. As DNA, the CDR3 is TGTGCCAGCAGCAAACAGGGGCATGAGCAGTTCTTC.